One sample yielded the 27 T cell receptor beta chains listed below, sequenced in a study of human T cells and chemical hapten exposure listed by TCRdb under 2021. The library was obtained by RACE. Sequencing used a NextSeq 500. TCRdb redid the processing of the public reads, applying fastp at Q25 and MiXCR, and retained in-frame beta chains. Each entry is one CDR3 protein sequence, shown with its most common DNA and genes. The sample yields around 110,000 distinct CDR3 sequences; 9% to 14% were counted once. Jointly, the top ten make up approximately 1.4% of the sample. Read against the paper, the sample's time point label means: patch test 1, 2 weeks after DPC sensitization. This specimen's treatment or condition label, interpreted: therapeutic diphenylcyclopropenone sensitization with weekly scalp DPC. Sample: whole blood, taken in connection with sensitization to the hapten diphenylcyclopropenone (DPC). Receptor source: a woman between 50 and 59 years old with alopecia areata. Some clones in this sample may be carry-over from other donors' samples.

V usage is TRBV11-2 and J usage is TRBJ1-2; D is ambiguous. The CDR3 loop spans 13 amino acids. Trimming took off 5 bases at V and 8 bases at J, with 15 bases between the two ends. Germline V gene data show CDR1 as SGHAT and CDR2 as FQNNGV. The CDR3 DNA sequence: TGTGCCAGCAGCCCGACCCAAACCGGGGGCTACACCTTC. Protein sequence: CASSPTQTGGYTF.

This clonotype has at least ten counts. The rearrangement uses TRBV20-1 and TRBJ1-1, with TRBD1 as a possible D gene (6 bases). V was pared by 2 bases and J by 1 base, with 14 bases between. Germline V gene lookup returns CDR1 DFQATT and CDR2 SNEGSKA (reference sequence). This CDR3 comprises 15 residues. The chain's CDR3 is CSARKGGMANTEAFF. Written as DNA, the CDR3 is TGCAGTGCTAGAAAGGGGGGGATGGCGAACACTGAAGCTTTCTTT.

The rearrangement uses TRBV7-2 and TRBJ1-4; D unresolved. The CDR3 runs 13 residues. The germline V gene encodes CDR1 SGHTA and CDR2 FQGNSA. V lost 4 bases and J 5 bases, leaving 8 bases between the germline ends. CDR3 sequence (DNA): TGTGCCAGCAGCTACTACCAGAATGAAAAACTGTTTTTT. Its translation is CASSYYQNEKLFF.

V and J are TRBV2 and TRBJ1-1; D gene uncertain. Trimming removed 6 bases at V and 11 bases at J, with 22 bases between. The CDR3 has 14 amino acids. Germline V gene sequence: CDR1 SNHLY, CDR2 FYNNEI. CDR3 in amino acids: CASRGLDFLAVAFF. DNA of the CDR3: TGTGCCAGCAGGGGGTTGGACTTTCTGGCAGTGGCTTTCTTT. Filled out from reference TRBV2 and TRBJ1-1, the complete variable domain reads EPEVTQTPSHQVTQMGQEVILRCVPISNHLYFYWYRQILGQKVEFLVSFYNNEISEKSEIFDDQFSVERPDGSNFTLKIRSTKLEDSAMYFCASRGLDFLAVAFFGQGTRLTVV.

This clonotype has just a few counts. V is TRBV3-1 and J is TRBJ1-1; D is unresolved. V was cut by 1 base and J by 6 bases, with 15 bases left in between. Looked up from germline, CDR1 is LGHDT and CDR2 is YNNKEL (reference sequence). There are 15 residues in the CDR3. CDR3 nucleotide sequence: TGTGCCAGCAGCCAAGCTTGGACGGGAGGACCTGAAGCTTTCTTT. This translates into CASSQAWTGGPEAFF.

This clonotype was detected many times. This chain's CDR3 is CASSPRDGGNTIYF. The CDR3 DNA reads TGTGCCAGCTCACCAAGGGACGGTGGAAACACCATATATTTT. The chain employs TRBV18 and TRBJ1-3; tentatively, D is TRBD1 (5 bases). Germline CDR1 and CDR2: KGHSH and LQKENI. The V and J ends lost 2 bases and 3 bases respectively, with 8 bases between them. CDR3 size: 14 residues.

This clonotype was picked up many times. The chain is built from TRBV2 and TRBJ1-1; possibly TRBD1 for D (5 bases). Germline CDR1 SNHLY, CDR2 FYNNEI. The CDR3 covers 13 residues. V lost 11 bases, J lost 4 bases, and 17 bases lay in between. The CDR3 nucleotides read TGTGCCGACAGTTCGGGACTCGGCACTGAAGCTTTCTTT. Its protein is CADSSGLGTEAFF.

A few counts support this clonotype. The chain employs TRBV15 and TRBJ2-2; TRBD1 aligns across 7 bases. Unmatched junction bases numbered 7, after V lost 0 bases and J lost 6 bases. The CDR3 is made up of 16 amino acids. Per the germline V gene, CDR1 is LNHNV and CDR2 is YYDKDF (reference sequence). The CDR3 sequence is CATSRDGTVGAGELFF. CDR3 in DNA: TGTGCCACCAGCAGAGATGGGACAGTCGGCGCCGGGGAGCTGTTTTTT. The whole variable domain, filled in from reference TRBV15 and TRBJ2-2, reads DAMVIQNPRYQVTQFGKPVTLSCSQTLNHNVMYWYQQKSSQAPKLLFHYYDKDFNNEADTPDNFQSRRPNTSFCFLDIRSPGLGDTAMYLCATSRDGTVGAGELFFGEGSRLTVL.

The table lists this clonotype with many counts. V gene TRBV6-2 or TRBV6-3 combines with J gene TRBJ1-1; no reliable D call. The CDR3 is made up of 14 amino acids. Per the germline V gene, CDR1 is MNHEY and CDR2 is SVGEGT. V lost 2 bases and J 11 bases, leaving 18 bases between the germline ends. CDR3 sequence: CASSYGLRVPKAFF. The CDR3 DNA is TGTGCCAGCAGTTACGGCCTCCGGGTACCGAAGGCTTTCTTT.

This clonotype was seen repeatedly, ten times or more. The CDR3 bases are TGTGCCAGCAGTTACTCGGACTACGAGCAGTACTTC. This gives the protein CASSYSDYEQYF. The chain is built from TRBV6-2 or TRBV6-3 and TRBJ2-7; D gene unclear. Germline V gives CDR1 MNHEY, CDR2 SVGEGT. The length of the CDR3 is 12 residues. V lost 0 bases and J 3 bases, leaving 3 bases between the germline ends.

Ten or more counts support this clonotype. The chain recombines TRBV4-2 with TRBJ1-1; TRBD1 might be the D (5 bases). The germline V and J ends were trimmed by 3 bases and 4 bases, with 15 bases remaining between them. The V gene's germline CDR1 is LGHNA and CDR2 YNFKEQ. The CDR3 loop spans 15 amino acids. CDR3 loop: CASSHPSGGGTEAFF. CDR3 nucleotide sequence: TGTGCCAGCAGCCATCCGAGTGGGGGGGGCACTGAAGCTTTCTTT.

This clonotype was seen once. This chain connects TRBV6-6 to TRBJ1-1; 7 nucleotides match TRBD1. With V trimmed by 5 bases and J by 10 bases, 10 bases remained unmatched. The CDR3 covers 13 residues. CDR1 is MNHNY and CDR2 is SVGAGI in the germline V gene (reference sequence). CDR3 bases: TGTGCCAGCAGTAACCGACAGGGCCGTGGAGCTTTCTTT. Translated, it gives CASSNRQGRGAFF.

There are many counts of this clonotype. The chain links TRBV7-9 to TRBJ2-7; D unclear. This CDR3 spans 13 amino acids. Trimming shortened V by 5 bases and J by 1 base, and 9 bases separated the two germline ends. The germline V gene has CDR1 SEHNR and CDR2 FQNEAQ (reference sequence). CDR3 sequence (DNA): TGTGCCAGCAGCCCATCAAGATCCTACGAGCAGTACTTC. Translated, it gives CASSPSRSYEQYF.

CDR3 nucleotides: TGCAGCGTTGAAGGGCTAGCGGGAGGGCGCCAAGAGACCCAGTACTTC. Translated, it gives CSVEGLAGGRQETQYF. The genes are TRBV29-1 and TRBJ2-5, with 12 bases lining up with TRBD2. CDR3 size: 16 residues. In germline, CDR1 is SQVTM, CDR2 ANQGSEA. V lost 1 base, J lost 1 base, and 4 bases stayed unmatched.

This clonotype was seen repeatedly, ten times or more. The V and J genes are TRBV18 and TRBJ2-7; D possibly corresponds to TRBD2 (6 bases). The CDR3 totals 15 residues. Germline CDR1 is KGHSH and CDR2 is LQKENI. V was pared by 6 bases and J by 0 bases, with 15 bases between. CDR3 amino acids: CASSPSGSHSYEQYF. The CDR3 DNA reads as TGTGCCAGCTCTCCGAGCGGGTCCCACTCCTACGAGCAGTACTTC.

This clonotype was seen only a few times. The genes are TRBV10-2 and TRBJ2-3, with 9 bases identical to TRBD1. J lost 3 bases, V lost 6 bases, and 7 bases had no gene match. CDR1 WSHSY and CDR2 SAAADI come from the germline V gene. CDR3 length: 15 residues. The CDR3: CASSVQGAQTDTQYF. The DNA for the CDR3 is TGCGCCAGCAGCGTACAGGGGGCGCAGACAGATACGCAGTATTTT.

The J gene is TRBJ1-1, the V gene TRBV7-2; D is unclear. This CDR3 region has 15 residues. Trimming stripped 1 base from V and 5 bases from J, with 14 bases between. Germline CDR1 is SGHTA and CDR2 is FQGNSA. This CDR3 is CASSLDEGGGTEAFF. CDR3 bases: TGTGCCAGCAGCTTAGACGAGGGTGGTGGGACTGAAGCTTTCTTT.

The J gene is TRBJ2-3, the V gene TRBV20-1; D unclear. V lost 1 base, J lost 4 bases, and 3 bases lay in between. There are 11 residues in the CDR3. Germline V lookup: CDR1 DFQATT, CDR2 SNEGSKA (reference sequence). Here the CDR3 reads CSARGPDTQYF. CDR3 nucleotide sequence: TGCAGTGCTAGAGGTCCAGATACGCAGTATTTT.

This chain joins TRBV7-2 and TRBJ2-1; 7 bases are a match to TRBD1. The CDR3 is made up of 15 amino acids. V lost 5 bases to trimming and J lost 9 bases; unmatched junction nucleotides: 13. CDR1 and CDR2 from the germline V gene are SGHTA and FQGNSA. CDR3 sequence (DNA): TGTGCCAGCAGCCCGACAGGGCTTCGGTGGGGTGAGCAGTTCTTC. Amino acid sequence: CASSPTGLRWGEQFF.

There are a few counts of this clonotype. V is TRBV20-1 and J is TRBJ2-1, with D possibly matching TRBD2 (6 bases). With 2 bases removed from V and 3 bases from J, the gap between germline ends came to 8 bases. The germline CDR1 and CDR2 sequences are DFQATT and SNEGSKA (reference sequence). The CDR3 contains 13 residues. The CDR3 DNA reads TGCAGTGCTAGATTGGAGGGCTACAATGAGCAGTTCTTC. As protein: CSARLEGYNEQFF.

The DNA for the CDR3 is TGTGCCAGCAGCATAAGGGCAGGGAGGGACTATGGCTACACCTTC. Its translation: CASSIRAGRDYGYTF. This chain joins TRBV7-2 and TRBJ1-2, with a possible D match to TRBD1 (5 bases). This CDR3 has 15 residues. V was shortened by 5 bases and J by 3 bases, with 16 bases between the two germline ends. In germline, CDR1 is SGHTA, CDR2 FQGNSA.

This clonotype was seen at least ten times. The chain carries TRBV20-1 and TRBJ2-1; 8 nucleotides match TRBD2. After removal of 0 bases from V and 0 bases from J, the junction contained 4 bases not matched to a gene. The CDR3 is made up of 16 amino acids. Germline CDR1 reads DFQATT; CDR2 reads SNEGSKA (reference sequence). The CDR3 is CSARDLSGDSYNEQFF. The DNA of the CDR3 is TGCAGTGCTAGAGATCTTAGCGGGGACTCCTACAATGAGCAGTTCTTC.

This clonotype was counted only a few times. V and J are TRBV12-3 or TRBV12-4 and TRBJ2-7; D unclear. Trimming shortened V by 3 bases and J by 2 bases, and 8 bases separated the two germline ends. This CDR3 contains 13 residues. CDR3: CASSFRNTYEQYF. The CDR3 DNA sequence: TGTGCCAGCAGTTTTCGTAACACCTACGAGCAGTACTTC.

V gene TRBV7-2 combines with J gene TRBJ2-5, with 10 nucleotides matching TRBD1. Germline CDR1 and CDR2: SGHTA and FQGNSA. The ends lost 5 bases at V and 2 bases at J; junction bases unmatched: 2. This CDR3 spans 14 amino acids. Here the CDR3 DNA reads TGTGCCAGCAGCCGGGACAGGGGTCAAGAGACCCAGTACTTC. Its protein product is CASSRDRGQETQYF.

In this sample, this clonotype turned up a few times. The chain has TRBV7-9 and TRBJ1-1; tentatively, D is TRBD1 (6 bases). Germline V gives CDR1 SEHNR, CDR2 FQNEAQ (reference sequence). This CDR3 spans 15 amino acids. The V gene lost 0 bases and the J gene lost 4 bases, with 12 bases spanning the gap. The CDR3 bases are TGTGCCAGCAGCTTAGCTCAGGGGATGGTCACTGAAGCTTTCTTT. Amino acid sequence: CASSLAQGMVTEAFF.

The CDR3 loop reads CASSRGRGGYTF. CDR3 nucleotide sequence: TGTGCCAGTAGCCGTGGACGAGGAGGCTACACCTTC. The chain employs TRBV19 and TRBJ1-2; D gene unclear. This CDR3 is built from 12 residues. Trimming left V 6 bases short and J 8 bases short, with 13 bases between. Germline V gives CDR1 LNHDA, CDR2 SQIVND (reference sequence).

The rearrangement joins TRBV28 to TRBJ2-1; unclear D gene. Per the germline V gene, CDR1 is MDHEN and CDR2 is SYDVKM. Trimming removed 5 bases from V and 6 bases from J, with 5 bases in between. The CDR3 extends over 11 amino acids. The CDR3 here is CASSTRNEQFF. In DNA form, the CDR3 reads TGTGCCAGCAGTACCCGCAATGAGCAGTTCTTC.